The 30 T cell receptor beta chains listed next were all sequenced from one sample in a study of blood T cells in healthy people across ages. Primed by a sample-barcoded 5' primer and a J-beta primer mix, a second PCR proceeded for 7 to 11 cycles. TCRdb analysed the 5' RACE reads with MiXCR anew, one entry per CDR3 protein. Among hundreds of thousands of distinct CDR3 sequences, 24% were seen once, and the ten largest hold 8.7%. These data are also associated with another study on T cells of mothers and their children.

The source material was blood. These receptors originate from a boy aged 10-17 years in good health.

V usage is TRBV20-1 and J usage is TRBJ2-3; D is uncertain. With 3 bases removed from V and 0 bases from J, the gap between germline ends came to 13 bases. The CDR3 length is 15 residues. CDR1 is DFQATT and CDR2 is SNEGSKA in the germline V gene (reference sequence). The CDR3 coding sequence is TGCAGTGCTAGCCCGTCTAGGGTAAGCACAGATACGCAGTATTTT. Translation: CSASPSRVSTDTQYF.

This chain connects TRBV29-1 to TRBJ2-3, with 8 bases aligning to TRBD1. With 5 bases clipped from V and 4 bases from J, the junction kept 20 bases outside the gene matches. The CDR3 is 18 amino acids. The germline V gene encodes CDR1 SQVTM and CDR2 ANQGSEA. CDR3 region: CSVCFTRGQGLIADTQYF. In nucleotides, the CDR3 is TGCAGCGTTTGCTTTACCCGCGGACAGGGCCTAATCGCAGATACGCAGTATTTT.

This clonotype was detected a few times. The rearrangement joins TRBV7-2 to TRBJ2-5, with 15 bases fitting TRBD2. TRBJ2-1 matches the DNA end more closely, so the J call is doubtful. Germline loops: CDR1 SGHTA, CDR2 FQGNSA. The CDR3 loop spans 16 amino acids. The CDR3 bases are TGTGCCAGCAGCTTGGGACTAGCGGGAGGCGCAGCGGAGCAGTTCTTC. Encoded protein: CASSLGLAGGAAEQFF.

This clonotype was recorded a few times. The chain combines TRBV6-1 with TRBJ1-5, with TRBD1 as a possible D gene (5 bases). The CDR3 extends over 16 amino acids. V was cut by 6 bases and J by 3 bases, with 18 bases left in between. Germline CDR1 and CDR2: MNHNS and SASEGT. CDR3 sequence: CASRVQGGLNNQPQHF. CDR3 sequence (DNA): TGTGCCAGCAGGGTCCAGGGAGGACTGAACAATCAGCCCCAGCATTTT.

This clonotype was seen ten or more times. This chain connects TRBV18 to TRBJ2-7; 14 bases are shared with TRBD2. V gave up 2 bases and J gave up 3 bases; unmatched junction bases: 0. Germline V lookup: CDR1 KGHSH, CDR2 LQKENI. The CDR3 extends over 15 amino acids. The CDR3 protein is CASSPGTSGGYEQYF. The CDR3 DNA reads as TGTGCCAGCTCACCAGGGACTAGCGGGGGCTACGAGCAGTACTTC. The full variable domain, rest sourced from reference TRBV18 and TRBJ2-7, is NAGVMQNPRHLVRRRGQEARLRCSPMKGHSHVYWYRQLPEEGLKFMVYLQKENIIDESGMPKERFSAEFPKEGPSILRIQQVVRGDSAAYFCASSPGTSGGYEQYFGPGTRLTVT.

This chain joins TRBV7-9 and TRBJ1-2; TRBD1 matches at 7 bases. The CDR3 spans 14 residues. V shed 4 bases and J 2 bases; nucleotides not matched to a gene: 4. Germline values: CDR1 SEHNR, CDR2 FQNEAQ (reference sequence). The CDR3 reads CASSSPQGNYGYTF. The CDR3 region has the DNA TGTGCCAGCAGCTCCCCACAGGGGAACTATGGCTACACCTTC. Using reference TRBV7-9 and TRBJ1-2 for the parts outside the CDR3, the full variable domain is DTGVSQNPRHKITKRGQNVTFRCDPISEHNRLYWYRQTLGQGPEFLTYFQNEAQLEKSRLLSDRFSAERPKGSFSTLEIQRTEQGDSAMYLCASSSPQGNYGYTFGSGTRLTVV.

This chain uses TRBV5-6 with TRBJ2-5; D is ambiguous. In germline, CDR1 is SGHDT, CDR2 YYEEEE. V gave up 7 bases and J gave up 3 bases, with 13 bases separating them. This CDR3 has 13 amino acids. CDR3 protein: CASSREAEETQYF. The CDR3 coding sequence is TGTGCCAGCTCCCGCGAGGCGGAAGAGACCCAGTACTTC.

This clonotype was recorded many times. This chain joins TRBV29-1 and TRBJ2-2; 8 bases map to TRBD2. CDR3 size: 16 residues. Looked up from germline, CDR1 is SQVTM and CDR2 is ANQGSEA. The V gene end was trimmed by 1 base and the J gene end by 0 bases; junction bases not matched to a gene: 4. CDR3 sequence reads: CSVEGVAGSNTGELFF. The CDR3 DNA is TGCAGCGTTGAAGGGGTAGCGGGATCGAACACCGGGGAGCTGTTTTTT.

This clonotype turned up a few times. The chain has TRBV6-1 and TRBJ2-5; D gene ambiguous. V was shortened by 2 bases and J by 4 bases, with 8 bases between the two germline ends. The CDR3 is 13 amino acids. CDR1 MNHNS and CDR2 SASEGT come from the germline V gene. The CDR3 region has the DNA TGTGCCAGCAGTGAAAGGGTGGGAGAGACCCAGTACTTC. Its protein is CASSERVGETQYF.

The chain links TRBV6-2 or TRBV6-3 to TRBJ2-3; 11 bases are a match to TRBD2. Germline V gene data show CDR1 as MNHEY and CDR2 as SVGEGT. Trimming cost V 6 bases and J 2 bases; bases outside gene matches: 4. The CDR3 sequence is 15 residues long. As DNA, the CDR3 is TGTGCCAGCAGGCGACTAGCGGGGTACACAGATACGCAGTATTTT. Encoded protein: CASRRLAGYTDTQYF.

This clonotype has a handful of counts. The V gene is TRBV20-1, the J gene TRBJ2-5; no reliable D call. Trimming shortened V by 3 bases and J by 5 bases, and 10 bases separated the two germline ends. Per the germline V gene, CDR1 is DFQATT and CDR2 is SNEGSKA (reference sequence). CDR3 size: 12 residues. The CDR3, as DNA: TGCAGTGCTAGCGGCAAGCTGGAGACCCAGTACTTC. Protein product: CSASGKLETQYF.

The chain is built from TRBV20-1 and TRBJ2-7; 11 bases are a match to TRBD2. The germline V gene has CDR1 DFQATT and CDR2 SNEGSKA (reference sequence). The CDR3 is 14 residues long. The trim removed 5 bases at V and 0 bases at J, leaving 3 bases unmatched. The CDR3 sequence: CSAPTSGVSYEQYF. DNA of the CDR3: TGCAGTGCTCCGACTAGCGGGGTCTCCTACGAGCAGTACTTC.

The sample holds one count of this clonotype. The rearrangement uses TRBV6-1 and TRBJ2-3; 14 bases are a match to TRBD2. Per germline, CDR1 MNHNS and CDR2 SASEGT. After removal of 5 bases from V and 2 bases from J, the junction contained 6 bases not matched to a gene. The CDR3 sequence is 17 residues long. Here the CDR3 DNA reads TGTGCCAGCAGTCGAGGGACTAGCGGGGGAATCACAGATACGCAGTATTTT. Translated: CASSRGTSGGITDTQYF.

This clonotype was detected only a few times. The CDR3: CAIEAYNEQFF. The CDR3 DNA is TGTGCCATAGAGGCCTACAATGAGCAGTTCTTC. This sequence joins TRBV6-2 or TRBV6-3 and TRBJ2-1; D is ambiguous. The V end was cut by 10 bases, the J end by 2 bases, with 6 bases between. Germline V lookup: CDR1 MNHEY, CDR2 SVGEGT. This CDR3 contains 11 residues.

This clonotype was found a few times. The genes are TRBV29-1 and TRBJ2-1; TRBD1 aligns across 9 bases. V was pared by 8 bases and J by 3 bases, with 11 bases of the junction left unmatched. Germline values: CDR1 SQVTM, CDR2 ANQGSEA. The CDR3 covers 15 residues. The CDR3 here is CSQKTDRGHYNEQFF. CDR3 sequence (DNA): TGCAGCCAAAAAACGGACAGGGGACACTACAATGAGCAGTTCTTC.

CDR3 in amino acids: CASSPTLQGVKTAAFF. CDR3 DNA sequence: TGCGCCAGCAGCCCAACGCTACAGGGCGTAAAAACTGCGGCTTTCTTT. This chain uses TRBV4-3 with TRBJ1-1; D may be TRBD1 (6 bases). Looked up from germline, CDR1 is LGHNA and CDR2 is YSLEER. This CDR3 has 16 residues. Trimming removed 4 bases from V and 11 bases from J, with 26 bases in between.

To note about this clonotype: An end of the junction does not agree with germline; a read error may underlie this. The chain carries TRBV6-2 or TRBV6-3 and TRBJ2-6; TRBD1 agrees at 8 bases. The CDR3 is 19 amino acids. Germline V lookup: CDR1 MNHEY, CDR2 SVGEGT. The CDR3 loop reads CGSSPRGRGQSSGANVLTF. CDR3 sequence (DNA): TGTGGCAGCAGTCCCCGCGGCAGGGGGCAGAGCTCTGGGGCCAACGTCCTGACTTTC.

This clonotype was recorded a few times. The V call is TRBV7-9, the J call TRBJ1-1; possibly TRBD1 for D (5 bases). This CDR3 contains 11 residues. Looked up from germline, CDR1 is SEHNR and CDR2 is FQNEAQ (reference sequence). V shed 5 bases and J shed 7 bases, with 8 bases lying between them. CDR3 in amino acids: CASSPTVEAFF. As DNA, the CDR3 is TGTGCCAGCAGCCCGACAGTTGAAGCTTTCTTT.

This clonotype has a handful of counts. V and J are TRBV28 and TRBJ2-7; TRBD2 matches 10 bases. Germline CDR1 MDHEN, CDR2 SYDVKM. The trim removed 6 bases at V and 4 bases at J, leaving 6 bases unmatched. The CDR3 is 14 residues long. CDR3 region: CASSPAGGQYEQYF. CDR3 nucleotide sequence: TGTGCCAGCAGCCCAGCGGGAGGGCAATACGAGCAGTACTTC.

This clonotype has just a few counts. The chain uses TRBV3-1 and TRBJ2-7; maybe TRBD2 (5 bases). The CDR3 extends over 15 amino acids. Per the germline V gene, CDR1 is LGHDT and CDR2 is YNNKEL (reference sequence). V lost 1 base and J lost 4, with 14 bases in between. This chain's CDR3 is CASSQAASGPYEQYF. CDR3 DNA sequence: TGTGCCAGCAGCCAAGCGGCCAGCGGCCCTTACGAGCAGTACTTC.

The chain uses TRBV11-2 and TRBJ2-3, with 8 bases identical to TRBD1. The germline gives CDR1 SGHAT, CDR2 FQNNGV. CDR3 size: 18 residues. V lost 1 base and J lost 3; bases outside the gene matches: 12. CDR3 bases: TGTGCCAGCAGCTTAGTGCCCTACGGGACAGGATCTACAGATACGCAGTATTTT. Translated: CASSLVPYGTGSTDTQYF.

The CDR3 region has the DNA TGTGCCAGCAGCCCCATAGGACTCGGATGGGGCACAGATACGCAGTATTTT. Its protein product is CASSPIGLGWGTDTQYF. The chain links TRBV7-4 to TRBJ2-3; TRBD2 is a possible D gene (5 bases). V gave up 5 bases and J gave up 1 base, with 19 bases separating them. This CDR3 has 17 residues. CDR1 is SGHVT, CDR2 SQSDAQ, per germline.

To note about this clonotype: This may be a read error, as it is one base from a much larger clone. This rearrangement joins TRBV7-9 to TRBJ1-2; possibly TRBD1 for D (6 bases). The CDR3 is made up of 13 amino acids. CDR1 is SEHNR and CDR2 is FQNEAQ in the germline V gene (reference sequence). The V end was cut by 5 bases, the J end by 2 bases, with 9 bases between. The DNA for the CDR3 is TGTGCCAGCAGCAATACAGGGAACTATGGCTACACCTTC. This encodes CASSNTGNYGYTF. The variable domain in full, with the rest retrieved from reference TRBV7-9 and TRBJ1-2, is DTGVSQNPRHKITKRGQNVTFRCDPISEHNRLYWYRQTLGQGPEFLTYFQNEAQLEKSRLLSDRFSAERPKGSFSTLEIQRTEQGDSAMYLCASSNTGNYGYTFGSGTRLTVV.

This clonotype was observed a few times. The rearrangement uses TRBV4-2 and TRBJ1-2; no firm D call. V was shortened by 0 bases and J by 8 bases, with 10 bases between the two germline ends. CDR3 length equals 13 residues. Germline V gene lookup returns CDR1 LGHNA and CDR2 YNFKEQ. CDR3 region: CASSQDELWGYTF. Written as DNA, the CDR3 is TGTGCCAGCAGCCAAGATGAGCTCTGGGGCTACACCTTC.

This clonotype was seen many times. V and J are TRBV7-2 and TRBJ2-5; 7 bases are shared with TRBD1. This CDR3 region has 13 residues. Per the germline V gene, CDR1 is SGHTA and CDR2 is FQGNSA. J lost 4 bases, V lost 5 bases, and 4 bases had no gene match. In nucleotides, the CDR3 is TGTGCCAGCAGCCCACAGGGGAGAGAGACCCAGTACTTC. Translation: CASSPQGRETQYF.

This clonotype was recorded many times. The chain is built from TRBV5-5 and TRBJ2-1, with D hard to call. CDR3 length equals 13 residues. Germline V gives CDR1 SGHKS, CDR2 YYEKEE (reference sequence). V lost 1 base to trimming and J lost 4 bases, with 6 bases between them. CDR3 loop: CASSLSTYNEQFF. CDR3 coding DNA: TGTGCCAGCAGCTTGAGTACGTACAATGAGCAGTTCTTC.

The V and J genes are TRBV4-3 and TRBJ2-1; TRBD2 agrees at 10 bases. This CDR3 is 15 amino acids long. Trimming cost V 1 base and J 8 bases; bases outside gene matches: 5. Germline values: CDR1 LGHNA, CDR2 YSLEER. The CDR3 is CASSQVLLAGDEQFF. In DNA form, the CDR3 reads TGCGCCAGCAGCCAAGTACTCCTAGCGGGAGATGAGCAGTTCTTC.

The rearrangement links TRBV28 to TRBJ2-5, with 8 nucleotides matching TRBD1. Germline-derived CDR1 and CDR2 are MDHEN and SYDVKM. This CDR3 spans 16 amino acids. V dropped 3 bases and J dropped 5; count of bases not matched to a gene: 11. The CDR3 spells CASSFQGTGGEETQYF. The DNA of the CDR3 is TGTGCCAGCAGTTTCCAGGGGACAGGAGGAGAGGAGACCCAGTACTTC.

This clonotype was detected a few times. The gene calls are TRBV28 and TRBJ2-5; 7 nucleotides agree with TRBD1. CDR3 length: 13 residues. The germline V gene encodes CDR1 MDHEN and CDR2 SYDVKM. With 5 bases clipped from V and 4 bases from J, the junction kept 4 bases outside the gene matches. CDR3 protein: CASSGQGVETQYF. DNA for the CDR3: TGTGCCAGCAGTGGGCAGGGGGTAGAGACCCAGTACTTC. Variable domain in full (rest from reference TRBV28 and TRBJ2-5): DVKVTQSSRYLVKRTGEKVFLECVQDMDHENMFWYRQDPGLGLRLIYFSYDVKMKEKGDIPEGYSVSREKKERFSLILESASTNQTSMYLCASSGQGVETQYFGPGTRLLVL.

This clonotype has just a few counts. CDR3 bases: TGCAGTGCTATGAGACGGGGGAATCAGCCCCAGCATTTT. Amino acid sequence: CSAMRRGNQPQHF. The rearrangement links TRBV20-1 to TRBJ1-5; TRBD1 might be the D (5 bases). Germline assignment: CDR1 DFQATT and CDR2 SNEGSKA (reference sequence). V lost 4 bases and J 4 bases, leaving 11 bases between the germline ends. CDR3 size: 13 residues.